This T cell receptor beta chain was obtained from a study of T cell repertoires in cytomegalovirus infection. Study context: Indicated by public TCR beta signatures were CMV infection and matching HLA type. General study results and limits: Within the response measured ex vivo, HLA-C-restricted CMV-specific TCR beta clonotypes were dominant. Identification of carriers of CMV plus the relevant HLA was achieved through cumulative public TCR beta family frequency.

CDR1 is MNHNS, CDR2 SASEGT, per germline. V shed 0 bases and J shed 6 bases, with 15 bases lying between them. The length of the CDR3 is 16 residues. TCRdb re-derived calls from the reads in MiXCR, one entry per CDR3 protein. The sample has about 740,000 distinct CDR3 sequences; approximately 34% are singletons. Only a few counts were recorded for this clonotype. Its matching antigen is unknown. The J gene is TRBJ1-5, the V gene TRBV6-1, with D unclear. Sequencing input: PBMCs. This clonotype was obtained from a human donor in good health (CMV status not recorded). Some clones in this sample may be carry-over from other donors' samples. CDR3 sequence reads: CASSEAHARVAQPQHF. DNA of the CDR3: TGTGCCAGCAGTGAAGCGCACGCCCGGGTCGCTCAGCCCCAGCATTTT.